The 14 T cell receptor beta chains presented below share a single source sample, sequenced in a study of shared clonotypes between healthy human individuals. The protocol was immunoSEQ multiplex PCR, while the TCRdb copy is restricted to in-frame clones and leaves out a portion. Found here are some 2 million clones, 90% to 95% of them singletons; the top ten hold 0.13%. The sequencing sample was made of naive CD4+ T cells sorted from blood. As for subset: CD45RA+ positively selected. These receptor sequences come from a man between 18 and 29 years old in good health.

This clone is a singleton in its sample. The chain has TRBV25-1 and TRBJ2-7; the D is unclear. Germline V gene data show CDR1 as MGHDK and CDR2 as SYGVNS. The germline V and J ends were trimmed by 0 bases and 4 bases, with 10 bases remaining between them. The CDR3 runs 14 residues. In DNA form, the CDR3 reads TGTGCCAGCAGTGAATATCCCCGTGAGTACGAGCAGTACTTC. It specifies CASSEYPREYEQYF.

This clone has only one observation. V gene TRBV7-9 combines with J gene TRBJ2-5, with 10 bases lining up with TRBD1. The V segment lost 8 bases and the J segment 4 bases; nucleotides outside the gene matches: 10. Germline CDR1 SEHNR, CDR2 FQNEAQ (reference sequence). The length of the CDR3 is 15 residues. The CDR3 sequence is CASATDRGLAETQYF. The CDR3 bases are TGTGCCAGCGCTACAGACAGGGGGCTAGCAGAGACCCAGTACTTC.

This clone has just a few counts. The rearrangement links TRBV11-2 to TRBJ1-6, with 9 bases matching TRBD1. The CDR3 totals 15 residues. CDR1 SGHAT and CDR2 FQNNGV come from the germline V gene. With 5 bases clipped from V and 5 bases from J, the junction kept 4 bases outside the gene matches. CDR3 region: CASSTRQGDNSPLHF. CDR3 coding DNA: TGTGCCAGCAGCACCCGACAGGGGGATAATTCACCCCTCCACTTT.

This clone occurred once. The chain uses TRBV10-3 and TRBJ2-3, with TRBD2 as a possible D gene (6 bases). This CDR3 has 15 residues. CDR1 and CDR2 from the germline V gene are ENHRY and SYGVKD. V shed 3 bases and J shed 7 bases, with 17 bases lying between them. CDR3 coding DNA: TGTGCCATCAGTGATCTTCTTGGGGGGAAAAATACGCAGTATTTT. This codes for CAISDLLGGKNTQYF.

This chain joins TRBV5-6 and TRBJ1-2; no reliable D call. The CDR3 consists of 15 residues. V lost 0 bases and J 0 bases, leaving 9 bases between the germline ends. Per the germline V gene, CDR1 is SGHDT and CDR2 is YYEEEE. CDR3 nucleotides: TGTGCCAGCAGCTTGGCCGGTATAGCTAACTATGGCTACACCTTC. Its protein is CASSLAGIANYGYTF.

To note about this clone: One end of the junction fails to match germline, which may point to a read error. The chain joins TRBV18 to TRBJ1-6; possible D gene TRBD1, 5 bases. Germline V CDR1 and CDR2: KGHSH, LQKENI. The CDR3 runs 16 residues. CDR3 protein: CASSSPSPAGRSPLHF. The CDR3 DNA reads as TGTGCCAGCTCATCACCTTCACCTGCGGGGCGTTCACCCCTCCACTTT.

Notes on this clone: Other nucleotide sequences from this sample produce the same CDR3. The rearrangement links TRBV11-2 to TRBJ2-7; D gene unclear. The CDR3 runs 11 residues. Germline CDR1 reads SGHAT; CDR2 reads FQNNGV. V gave up 3 bases and J gave up 4 bases, with 4 bases separating them. In nucleotides, the CDR3 is TGTGCCAGCAGCTTGCTGTACGAGCAGTACTTC. Translation: CASSLLYEQYF.

V usage is TRBV7-2 and J usage is TRBJ2-1; D gene uncertain. Germline CDR1 SGHTA, CDR2 FQGNSA. Deletions cut 5 bases from V and 1 base from J, with 12 bases between. There are 15 residues in the CDR3. The DNA of the CDR3 is TGTGCCAGCAGCAAACAGCCCCTTTCCTACAATGAGCAGTTCTTC. Amino acid sequence: CASSKQPLSYNEQFF.

The J gene is TRBJ2-7, the V gene TRBV6-1; maybe TRBD1 (6 bases). The V end was cut by 0 bases, the J end by 6 bases, with 15 bases between. The CDR3 contains 15 residues. Germline V gene data show CDR1 as MNHNS and CDR2 as SASEGT. CDR3 protein: CASSEAGALPVEQYF. DNA of the CDR3: TGTGCCAGCAGTGAAGCGGGGGCCTTGCCGGTCGAGCAGTACTTC.

The chain employs TRBV5-6 and TRBJ2-1; TRBD2 aligns across 13 bases. The V segment lost 4 bases and the J segment 13 bases; nucleotides outside the gene matches: 8. Germline assignment: CDR1 SGHDT and CDR2 YYEEEE. CDR3 length equals 14 residues. Here the CDR3 DNA reads TGTGCCAGCAGCCGAGGACTAGCGGGAGTCCCCCAGTTCTTC. This codes for CASSRGLAGVPQFF.

This rearrangement joins TRBV25-1 to TRBJ2-2, with D possibly matching TRBD2 (5 bases). V was pared by 8 bases and J by 3 bases, with 16 bases between. The CDR3 consists of 15 residues. Germline V CDR1 and CDR2: MGHDK, SYGVNS. The CDR3 here is CASARTIGDTGELFF. The CDR3 DNA sequence: TGTGCCAGCGCCAGGACCATCGGGGACACCGGGGAGCTGTTTTTT.

The V and J genes are TRBV11-2 and TRBJ1-3; no clear D gene. Trimming removed 4 bases at V and 0 bases at J, with 10 bases between. Germline CDR1 SGHAT, CDR2 FQNNGV. The CDR3 loop spans 15 amino acids. The CDR3 nucleotides read TGTGCCAGCAGCTCCCGACGGACCTCTGGAAACACCATATATTTT. Its translation: CASSSRRTSGNTIYF.

The V gene is TRBV18, the J gene TRBJ1-4; TRBD1 aligns across 7 bases. Losses at the gene ends were 0 bases for V and 5 bases for J; bases not matched to a gene: 6. The CDR3 is 16 amino acids. Germline V gene sequence: CDR1 KGHSH, CDR2 LQKENI. The DNA for the CDR3 is TGTGCCAGCTCACCACCAAACAGGGGCGACAATGAAAAACTGTTTTTT. It specifies CASSPPNRGDNEKLFF.

The gene calls are TRBV28 and TRBJ1-6, with D hard to call. The germline gives CDR1 MDHEN, CDR2 SYDVKM. Trimming cost V 5 bases and J 9 bases, with 8 bases left between them. The CDR3 consists of 12 residues. CDR3 DNA sequence: TGTGCCAGCAGTCCCCGGGGTTCACCCCTCCACTTT. As protein: CASSPRGSPLHF. Supplemented by reference TRBV28 and TRBJ1-6, the full variable domain reads DVKVTQSSRYLVKRTGEKVFLECVQDMDHENMFWYRQDPGLGLRLIYFSYDVKMKEKGDIPEGYSVSREKKERFSLILESASTNQTSMYLCASSPRGSPLHFGNGTRLTVT.